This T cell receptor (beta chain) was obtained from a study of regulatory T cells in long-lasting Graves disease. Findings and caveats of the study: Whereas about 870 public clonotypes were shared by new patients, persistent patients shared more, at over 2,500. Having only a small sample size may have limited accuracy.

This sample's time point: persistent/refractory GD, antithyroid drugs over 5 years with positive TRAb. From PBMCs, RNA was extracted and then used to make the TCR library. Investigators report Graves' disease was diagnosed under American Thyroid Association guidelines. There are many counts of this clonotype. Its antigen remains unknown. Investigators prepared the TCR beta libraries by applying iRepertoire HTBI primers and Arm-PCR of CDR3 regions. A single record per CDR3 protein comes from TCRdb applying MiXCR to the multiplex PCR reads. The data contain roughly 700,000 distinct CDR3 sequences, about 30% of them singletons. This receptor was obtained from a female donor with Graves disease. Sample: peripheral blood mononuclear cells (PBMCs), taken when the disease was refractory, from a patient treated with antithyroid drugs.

The CDR3 sequence is CASSLRQDQTQYF. The CDR3 nucleotides read TGTGCCAGCAGCCTTAGACAGGACCAGACCCAGTACTTC. This chain links TRBV2 with TRBJ2-5; possible D gene TRBD1, 6 bases. From germline, CDR1 is SNHLY and CDR2 FYNNEI. Trimming stripped 6 bases from V and 6 bases from J, with 14 bases between. CDR3 length equals 13 residues.